This TCR beta chain was sequenced in a study of cytomegalovirus exposure and HLA in healthy donors. Whole-study findings and limits: There were several of the most significant clusters that appeared linked to common viral pathogens in a later analysis. According to a later analysis, donors in an Asian-associated ancestry cluster reportedly had fewer N-insertions than the approximately 670-donor mean.

The ends were cut back, 0 bases at V and 4 bases at J, with 9 bases in the middle. CDR3 length: 14 amino acids. CDR1 SGHRS and CDR2 YFSETQ come from the germline V gene. A remark on this clone: As yet, its antigen is unknown.

PCR amplification relied on 60 Vbeta primers (plus 13 Jbeta primers). Here immunoSEQ multiplex PCR was the method, and the copy in TCRdb shows in-frame clones only, minus some. The profile covers roughly 180,000 clones, with around 80% appearing a single time and 3.5% to 4.5% taken by the ten largest. This TCR was recovered from an older woman in good health and CMV-seropositive. Specimen: PBMCs. The chain recombines TRBV5-1 with TRBJ2-3, with D possibly TRBD2 on 7 matching bases. The chain's CDR3 is CASSLVGGPDTQYF. In DNA, the CDR3 is TGCGCCAGCAGCTTGGTCGGGGGGCCAGATACGCAGTATTTT.